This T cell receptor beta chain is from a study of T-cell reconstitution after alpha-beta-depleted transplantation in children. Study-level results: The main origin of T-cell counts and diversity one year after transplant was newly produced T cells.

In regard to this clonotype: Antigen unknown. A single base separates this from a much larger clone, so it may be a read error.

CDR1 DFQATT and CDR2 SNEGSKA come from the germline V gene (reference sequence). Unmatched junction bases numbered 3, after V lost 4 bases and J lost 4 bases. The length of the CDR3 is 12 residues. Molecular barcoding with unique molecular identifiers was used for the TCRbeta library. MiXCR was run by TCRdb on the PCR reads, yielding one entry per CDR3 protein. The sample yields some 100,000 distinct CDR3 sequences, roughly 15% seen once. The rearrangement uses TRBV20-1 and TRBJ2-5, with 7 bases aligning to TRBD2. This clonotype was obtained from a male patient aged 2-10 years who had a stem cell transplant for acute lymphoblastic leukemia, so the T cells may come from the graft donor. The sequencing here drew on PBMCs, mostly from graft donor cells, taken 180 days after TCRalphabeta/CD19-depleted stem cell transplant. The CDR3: CSATGGAETQYF. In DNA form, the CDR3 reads TGCAGTGCTACGGGGGGAGCAGAGACCCAGTACTTC.